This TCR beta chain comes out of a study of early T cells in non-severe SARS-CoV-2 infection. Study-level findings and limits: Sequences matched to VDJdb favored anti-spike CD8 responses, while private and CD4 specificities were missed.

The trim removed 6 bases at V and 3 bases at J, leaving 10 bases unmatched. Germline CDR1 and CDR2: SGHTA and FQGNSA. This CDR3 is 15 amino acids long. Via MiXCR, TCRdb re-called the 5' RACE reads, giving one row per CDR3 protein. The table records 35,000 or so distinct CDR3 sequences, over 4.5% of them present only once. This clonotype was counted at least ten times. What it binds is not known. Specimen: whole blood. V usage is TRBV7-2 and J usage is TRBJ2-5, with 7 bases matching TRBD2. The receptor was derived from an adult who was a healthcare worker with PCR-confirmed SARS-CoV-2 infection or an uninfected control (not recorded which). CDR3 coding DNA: TGTGCCAGCAGAATGAACTCGGGGGGAAAAGAGACCCAGTACTTC. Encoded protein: CASRMNSGGKETQYF.